These T cell receptor beta chains were read from a single sample in a study of CD8 T cells in Susac syndrome. TCRdb independently ran MiXCR on the immunoSEQ multiplex PCR reads; one entry per CDR3 protein. The sample shows 150,000 to 160,000 distinct CDR3 sequences, 85% to 95% of them seen only once. The sequenced material came from CD4+ T cells from PBMCs. All receptors come from a human donor with Susac syndrome. Both conserved end residues are part of each CDR3. The order of the fields is V gene, J gene, CDR3 protein.

TRBV29-1	TRBJ1-2	CSVRTGGSYGYTF
TRBV7-9	TRBJ2-5	CATDRQETQYF
TRBV27	TRBJ2-5	CASRSAGQETQYF
TRBV9	TRBJ2-3	CASSVTSGYTDTQYF
TRBV3-1	TRBJ1-2	CASSQGQRVNYGYTF
TRBV4-2	TRBJ2-1	CASSQDPLSIGNEQFF
TRBV7-9	TRBJ1-4	CASSLFPGEKLFF
TRBV20-1	TRBJ2-2	CSARGPRSTGELFF
TRBV29-1	TRBJ2-7	CSVGQGSSYEQYF
TRBV6-6	TRBJ2-7	CASSSPDEAYEQYF
TRBV4-3	TRBJ1-5	CASSQTLSGNQPQHF
TRBV9	TRBJ2-2	CASRGYQGNTGELFF
TRBV20-1	TRBJ2-1	CSARARGQGANEQFF
TRBV6-6	TRBJ1-2	CAVPGSNYGYTF
TRBV7-8	TRBJ2-7	CASSQQTGSYEQYF
TRBV3-1	TRBJ1-5	CASSQWDQPQHF
TRBV20-1	TRBJ2-7	CSAPDRPTGRPFYEQYF
TRBV2	TRBJ2-3	CASNMAGGISTDTQYF
TRBV20-1	TRBJ2-3	CSAVTGGADTQYF
TRBV29-1	TRBJ2-1	CSVVGTGSYNEQFF
TRBV6-6	TRBJ1-1	CASNLARGSGTEAFF
TRBV20-1	TRBJ1-3	CSAQRVGNTIYF